Sequencing of this T cell receptor beta chain was carried out in a study of blood T cell repertoires in COVID-19. Germline lookup yields CDR1 LGHDT and CDR2 YNNKEL (reference sequence). CDR3 length: 15 amino acids. Trimming pared 1 base from V and 0 bases from J, leaving 9 bases between. Seattle-derived patients entered the study during active infection and were followed longitudinally. Method: immunoSEQ multiplex PCR; TCRdb's copy keeps in-frame clones and lacks some. The sample contains tens of thousands of clones, approximately 88% of which appear only once. The sample consisted of peripheral blood. This sequence was found in a man aged 45-65 years with COVID-19, enrolled during active disease. This chain links TRBV3-1 (or the pseudogene TRBV3-2) with TRBJ1-1; D is undetermined. CDR3 sequence (DNA): TGTGCCAGCAGCCAAGTACTCCTCATGAACACTGAAGCTTTCTTT. Translating it yields CASSQVLLMNTEAFF.